The following is a T cell receptor beta chain sequence with its context. Its specificity is not known. V lost 3 bases and J lost 6; bases outside the gene matches: 1. From germline, CDR1 is DFQATT and CDR2 SNEGSKA (reference sequence). The CDR3 contains 11 residues. The data were taken from a study of post-analysis software for immune sequencing data. On the study more broadly: Included courses were relapsing-remitting and secondary progressive multiple sclerosis; progressive-relapsing multiple sclerosis was also included.

Unique molecular identifiers were present in the TCR beta cDNA libraries. The T cell input of about 0.95 to 11 million gave a few hundred thousand cDNA molecules. Using its own MiXCR run on the PCR reads, TCRdb lists one record per CDR3 protein. The profile shows hundreds of thousands of distinct CDR3 sequences, 55% to 60% of them singletons. Study results and caveats: About 5 TRBV segments (TRBV5-6, TRBV5-1 and TRBV20-1 among them) occurred more frequently in patients than in controls. People with multiple sclerosis had a significantly lower normalized Chao1 diversity than controls did. Batch-mates among the samples co-clustered strongly by F measure.

This receptor was obtained from a girl aged 2-10 years with multiple sclerosis. The sample was blood. This chain joins TRBV20-1 and TRBJ2-7; 8 bases map to TRBD1. In DNA form, the CDR3 reads TGCAGTGCTAGGACAGGGGCCGAGCAGTACTTC. The encoded protein is CSARTGAEQYF.